The T cell receptor beta chain described here comes from a study of blood T cell repertoires in COVID-19. Germline V gene lookup returns CDR1 MNHEY and CDR2 SVGAGI. After removal of 3 bases from V and 0 bases from J, the junction contained 4 bases not matched to a gene. The CDR3 extends over 16 amino acids. Per the original methods: Amplification of reference gene primers provided the estimated nucleated cell counts. Data came from immunoSEQ multiplex PCR; TCRdb stores just in-frame clones and leaves some out. V, J and clone size are those of that table, while D and trimming were read from the DNA. The table records roughly 54,000 clones, about 90% of them present only once. This clone has only one observation.

Input material: peripheral blood. This clonotype was sampled from an older woman with active or convalescent COVID-19. This chain connects TRBV6-5 to TRBJ1-1; 10 bases match TRBD1. CDR3 protein: CASSYGQGVMNTEAFF. CDR3 DNA: TGTGCCAGCAGTTATGGACAGGGGGTGATGAACACTGAAGCTTTCTTT.